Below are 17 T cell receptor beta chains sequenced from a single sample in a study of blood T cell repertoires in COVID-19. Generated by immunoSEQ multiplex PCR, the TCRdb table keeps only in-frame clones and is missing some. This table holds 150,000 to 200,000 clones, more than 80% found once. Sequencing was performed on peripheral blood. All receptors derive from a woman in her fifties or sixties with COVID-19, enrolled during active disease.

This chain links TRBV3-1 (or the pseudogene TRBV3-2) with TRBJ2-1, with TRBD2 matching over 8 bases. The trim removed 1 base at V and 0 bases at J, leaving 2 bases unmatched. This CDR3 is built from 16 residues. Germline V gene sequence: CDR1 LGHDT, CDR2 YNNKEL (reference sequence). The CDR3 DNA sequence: TGTGCCAGCAGCCAAGGAACTAGCGGCTCCTACAATGAGCAGTTCTTC. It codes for CASSQGTSGSYNEQFF.

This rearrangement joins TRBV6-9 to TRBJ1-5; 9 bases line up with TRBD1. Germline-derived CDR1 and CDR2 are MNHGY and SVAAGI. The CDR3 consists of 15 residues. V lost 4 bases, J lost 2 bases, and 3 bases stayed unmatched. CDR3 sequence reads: CASSFRTGGNQPQHF. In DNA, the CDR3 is TGTGCCAGCAGTTTTCGGACAGGGGGCAATCAGCCCCAGCATTTT.

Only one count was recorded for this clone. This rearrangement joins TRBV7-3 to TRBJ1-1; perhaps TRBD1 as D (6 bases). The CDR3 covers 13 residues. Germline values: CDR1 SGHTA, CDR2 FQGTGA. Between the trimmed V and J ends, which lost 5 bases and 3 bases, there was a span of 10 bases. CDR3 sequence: CASSVQGYTEAFF. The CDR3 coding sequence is TGTGCCAGCAGCGTACAGGGCTACACTGAAGCTTTCTTT.

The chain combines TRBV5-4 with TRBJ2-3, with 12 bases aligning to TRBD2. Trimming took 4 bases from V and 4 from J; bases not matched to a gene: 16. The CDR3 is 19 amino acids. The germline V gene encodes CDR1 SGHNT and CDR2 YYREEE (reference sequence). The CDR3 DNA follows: TGTGCCAGCAGCCGCCTCGGGCTAGCGGGGGGGCGATTTCCAGATACGCAGTATTTT. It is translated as CASSRLGLAGGRFPDTQYF.

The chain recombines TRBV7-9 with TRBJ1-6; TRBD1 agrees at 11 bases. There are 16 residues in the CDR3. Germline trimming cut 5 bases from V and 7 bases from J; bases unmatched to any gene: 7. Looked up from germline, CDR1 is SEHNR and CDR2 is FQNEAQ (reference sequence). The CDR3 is CASSVGTGGKNSPLHF. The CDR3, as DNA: TGTGCCAGCAGCGTGGGGACAGGGGGTAAAAATTCACCCCTCCACTTT.

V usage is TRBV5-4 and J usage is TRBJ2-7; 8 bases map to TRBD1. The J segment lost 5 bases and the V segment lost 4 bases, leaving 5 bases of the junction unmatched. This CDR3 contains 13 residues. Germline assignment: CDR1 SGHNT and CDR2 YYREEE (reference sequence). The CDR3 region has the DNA TGTGCCAGCAGCCGGACAGGGCTCGACGAGCAGTACTTC. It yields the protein CASSRTGLDEQYF.

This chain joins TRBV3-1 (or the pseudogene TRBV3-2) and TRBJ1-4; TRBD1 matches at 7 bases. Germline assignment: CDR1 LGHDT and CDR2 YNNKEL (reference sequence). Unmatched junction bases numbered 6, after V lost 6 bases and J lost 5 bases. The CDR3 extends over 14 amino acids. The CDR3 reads CASRLTTGNEKLFF. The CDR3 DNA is TGTGCCAGCAGATTAACGACAGGGAATGAAAAACTGTTTTTT.

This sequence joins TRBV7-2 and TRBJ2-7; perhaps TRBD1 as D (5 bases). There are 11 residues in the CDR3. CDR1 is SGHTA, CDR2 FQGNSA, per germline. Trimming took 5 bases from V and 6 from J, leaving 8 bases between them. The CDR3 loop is CASSLRGEQYF. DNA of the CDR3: TGTGCCAGCAGCCTTAGGGGCGAGCAGTACTTC.

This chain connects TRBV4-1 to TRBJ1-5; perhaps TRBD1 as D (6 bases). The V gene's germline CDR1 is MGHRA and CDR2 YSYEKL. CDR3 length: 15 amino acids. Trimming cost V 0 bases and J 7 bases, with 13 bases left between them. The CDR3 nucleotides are TGCGCCAGCAGCCAAGATTACAGGGAGCACCAGCCCCAGCATTTT. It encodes CASSQDYREHQPQHF.

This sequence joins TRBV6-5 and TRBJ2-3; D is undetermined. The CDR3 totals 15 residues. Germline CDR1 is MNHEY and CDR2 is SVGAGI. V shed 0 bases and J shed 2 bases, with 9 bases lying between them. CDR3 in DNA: TGTGCCAGCAGTTACTCTCGAACTCACACAGATACGCAGTATTTT. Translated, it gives CASSYSRTHTDTQYF.

CDR3 protein: CASSYGQDTGELFF. CDR3 nucleotides: TGTGCCAGCAGTTACGGTCAGGACACCGGGGAGCTGTTTTTT. This chain joins TRBV6-2 or TRBV6-3 and TRBJ2-2; the D is unclear. Germline V gives CDR1 MNHEY, CDR2 SVGEGT. The length of the CDR3 is 14 residues. V was cut by 2 bases and J by 3 bases, with 7 bases left in between.

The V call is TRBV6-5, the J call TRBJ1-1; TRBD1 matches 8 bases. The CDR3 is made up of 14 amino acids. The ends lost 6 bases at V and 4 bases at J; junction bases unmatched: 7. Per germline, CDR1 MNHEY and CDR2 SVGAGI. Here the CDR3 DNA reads TGTGCCAGCAGATCCCGGACAGGGTCCACTGAAGCTTTCTTT. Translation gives CASRSRTGSTEAFF.

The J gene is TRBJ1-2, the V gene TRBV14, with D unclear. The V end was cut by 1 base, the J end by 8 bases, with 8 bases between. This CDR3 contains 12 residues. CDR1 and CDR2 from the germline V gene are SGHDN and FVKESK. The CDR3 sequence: CASSQATGGYTF. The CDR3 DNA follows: TGTGCCAGCAGCCAAGCTACCGGGGGCTACACCTTC.

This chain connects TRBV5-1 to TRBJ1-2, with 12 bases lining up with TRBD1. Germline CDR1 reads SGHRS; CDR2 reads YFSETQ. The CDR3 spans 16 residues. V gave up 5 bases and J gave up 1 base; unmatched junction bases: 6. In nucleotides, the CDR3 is TGCGCCAGCAGTCCCGGGACAGGGGGCTTTAACTATGGCTACACCTTC. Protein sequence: CASSPGTGGFNYGYTF.

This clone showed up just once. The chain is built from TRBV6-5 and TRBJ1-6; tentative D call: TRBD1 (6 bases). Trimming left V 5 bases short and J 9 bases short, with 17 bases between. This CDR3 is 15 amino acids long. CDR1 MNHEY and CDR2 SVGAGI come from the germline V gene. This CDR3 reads CASSPQGPRFSPLHF. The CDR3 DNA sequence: TGTGCCAGCAGTCCACAGGGTCCCCGTTTTTCACCCCTCCACTTT.

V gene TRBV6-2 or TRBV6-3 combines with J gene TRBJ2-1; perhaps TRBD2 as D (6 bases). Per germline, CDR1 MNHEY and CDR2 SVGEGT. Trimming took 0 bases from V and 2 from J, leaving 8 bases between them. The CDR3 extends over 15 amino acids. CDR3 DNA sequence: TGTGCCAGCAGTTACTCGGAGGGCCCCTACAATGAGCAGTTCTTC. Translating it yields CASSYSEGPYNEQFF.

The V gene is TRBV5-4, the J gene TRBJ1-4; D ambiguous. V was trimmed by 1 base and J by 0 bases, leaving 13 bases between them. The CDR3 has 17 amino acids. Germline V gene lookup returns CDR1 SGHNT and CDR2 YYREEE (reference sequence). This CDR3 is CASSLRLAGATNEKLFF. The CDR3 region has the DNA TGTGCCAGCAGCTTGAGGTTGGCGGGCGCAACTAATGAAAAACTGTTTTTT. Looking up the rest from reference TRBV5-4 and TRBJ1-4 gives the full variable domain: ETGVTQSPTHLIKTRGQQVTLRCSSQSGHNTVSWYQQALGQGPQFIFQYYREEENGRGNFPPRFSGLQFPNYSSELNVNALELDDSALYLCASSLRLAGATNEKLFFGSGTQLSVL.